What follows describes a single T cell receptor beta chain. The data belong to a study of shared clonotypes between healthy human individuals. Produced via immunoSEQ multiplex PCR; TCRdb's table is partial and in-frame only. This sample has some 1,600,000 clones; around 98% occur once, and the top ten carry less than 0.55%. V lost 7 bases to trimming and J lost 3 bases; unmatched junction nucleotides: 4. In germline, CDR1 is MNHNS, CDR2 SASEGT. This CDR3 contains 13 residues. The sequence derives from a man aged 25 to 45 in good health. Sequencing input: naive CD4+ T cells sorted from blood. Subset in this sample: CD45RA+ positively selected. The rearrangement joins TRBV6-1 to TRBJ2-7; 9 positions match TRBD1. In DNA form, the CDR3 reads TGTGCCAGCAAGGGACAGGGAAACTACGAGCAGTACTTC. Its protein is CASKGQGNYEQYF.